This T cell receptor (beta chain) is drawn from a study of human thymus T cells. Points from the study as a whole: Unrelated people showed highly overlapping thymic repertoires, related research reported. What appeared biased in thymic and blood repertoires was the usage of V and J genes.

Germline V lookup: CDR1 MDHEN, CDR2 SYDVKM. The junction had 15 bases not matched to a gene; V was cut back by 6 bases and J by 5 bases. The CDR3 runs to 17 residues. The source of the thymus tissue was resections taken during corrective heart surgery. Healthy Finnish infants undergoing corrective surgery for congenital heart defects provided the donor material. Details on this clone: Its antigen is undetermined.

Here immunoSEQ multiplex PCR was the method, and the copy in TCRdb shows in-frame clones only, minus some. The sample shows roughly 120,000 clones, about 93% of them seen only once. The chain has TRBV28 and TRBJ2-2; TRBD2 agrees at 7 bases. The clonotype originates from a boy less than two years old with a congenital heart defect but otherwise immunologically healthy. Sequencing input: thymus tissue. CDR3 in DNA: TGTGCCAGCAGCTCCAGCGGGACTCTTTACCTTACCGGGGAGCTGTTTTTT. Translation gives CASSSSGTLYLTGELFF. Full variable domain (remainder filled in from reference TRBV28 and TRBJ2-2): DVKVTQSSRYLVKRTGEKVFLECVQDMDHENMFWYRQDPGLGLRLIYFSYDVKMKEKGDIPEGYSVSREKKERFSLILESASTNQTSMYLCASSSSGTLYLTGELFFGEGSRLTVL.